This TCR beta chain comes out of a study of regulatory T cells in long-lasting Graves disease. Findings and limits, study-wide: Newly diagnosed patients had higher TCR diversity than persistent Graves' patients did.

With respect to this clonotype: As yet, its antigen is unknown.

Time point denoted: persistent/refractory GD, antithyroid drugs over 5 years with positive TRAb. PBMC RNA was the source of the TCR library. Construction of the TCR beta libraries employed iRepertoire HTBI primers in conjunction with Arm-PCR of CDR3 regions. TCRdb reprocessed the multiplex PCR reads with MiXCR, giving one entry per CDR3 protein. The repertoire holds a few hundred thousand distinct CDR3 sequences, with roughly 23% as singletons. The starting material was peripheral blood mononuclear cells (PBMCs), obtained when the disease was refractory, from a patient treated with antithyroid drugs. This TCR came from a woman aged 40 to 50 with Graves disease.

CDR3 protein: CASSKDRGRAETQYF. CDR3 in DNA: TGCGCCAGCAGCAAGGACAGGGGGCGCGCAGAGACCCAGTACTTC. The chain joins TRBV5-1 to TRBJ2-5; TRBD1 aligns across 11 bases. V lost 4 bases to trimming and J lost 4 bases; unmatched junction nucleotides: 6. Germline CDR1 reads SGHRS; CDR2 reads YFSETQ. The CDR3 spans 15 residues. The full variable domain, in which reference TRBV5-1 and TRBJ2-5 provide the parts outside the CDR3, is KAGVTQTPRYLIKTRGQQVTLSCSPISGHRSVSWYQQTPGQGLQFLFEYFSETQRNKGNFPGRFSGRQFSNSRSEMNVSTLELGDSALYLCASSKDRGRAETQYFGPGTRLLVL.